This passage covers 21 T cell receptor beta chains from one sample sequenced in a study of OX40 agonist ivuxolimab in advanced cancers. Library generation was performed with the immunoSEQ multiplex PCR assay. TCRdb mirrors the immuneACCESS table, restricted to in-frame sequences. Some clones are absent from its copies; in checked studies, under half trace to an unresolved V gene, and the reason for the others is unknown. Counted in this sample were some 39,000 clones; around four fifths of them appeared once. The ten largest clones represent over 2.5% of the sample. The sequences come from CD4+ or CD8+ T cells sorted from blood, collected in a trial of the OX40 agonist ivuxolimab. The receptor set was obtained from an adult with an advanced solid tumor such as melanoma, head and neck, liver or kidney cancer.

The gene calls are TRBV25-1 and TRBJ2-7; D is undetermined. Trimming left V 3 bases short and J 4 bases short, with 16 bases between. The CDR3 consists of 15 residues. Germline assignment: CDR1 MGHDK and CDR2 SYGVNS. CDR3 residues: CASSETWPVLYEQYF. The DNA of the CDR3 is TGTGCCAGCAGTGAGACCTGGCCCGTCTTGTACGAGCAGTACTTC.

The CDR3 bases are TGTGCCAGCAGTTACGCACAGGGGGCGCCCAAAAACATTCAGTACTTC. Its translation: CASSYAQGAPKNIQYF. The chain employs TRBV6-6 and TRBJ2-4; 9 nucleotides match TRBD1. Germline-derived CDR1 and CDR2 are MNHNY and SVGAGI (reference sequence). The CDR3 sequence is 16 residues long. V lost 2 bases, J lost 2 bases, and 4 bases stayed unmatched.

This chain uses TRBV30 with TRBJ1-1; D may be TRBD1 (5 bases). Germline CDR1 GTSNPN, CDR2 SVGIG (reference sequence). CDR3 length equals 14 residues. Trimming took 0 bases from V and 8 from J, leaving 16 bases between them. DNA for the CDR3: TGTGCCTGGAGTGTTCTGGGAATGGGGGTAGAAGCTTTCTTT. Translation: CAWSVLGMGVEAFF.

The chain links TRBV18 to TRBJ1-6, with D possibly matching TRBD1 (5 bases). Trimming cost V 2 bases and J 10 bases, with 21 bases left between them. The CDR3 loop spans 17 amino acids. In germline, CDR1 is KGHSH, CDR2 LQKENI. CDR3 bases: TGTGCCAGCTCACCAGCAAGAGGTCAGGGCGGACGGTCACCCCTCCACTTT. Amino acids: CASSPARGQGGRSPLHF.

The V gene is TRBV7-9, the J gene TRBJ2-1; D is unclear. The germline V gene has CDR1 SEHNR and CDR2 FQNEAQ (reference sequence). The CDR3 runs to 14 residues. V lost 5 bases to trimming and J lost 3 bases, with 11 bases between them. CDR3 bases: TGTGCCAGCAGCCCGTCCGGTCACTACAATGAGCAGTTCTTC. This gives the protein CASSPSGHYNEQFF.

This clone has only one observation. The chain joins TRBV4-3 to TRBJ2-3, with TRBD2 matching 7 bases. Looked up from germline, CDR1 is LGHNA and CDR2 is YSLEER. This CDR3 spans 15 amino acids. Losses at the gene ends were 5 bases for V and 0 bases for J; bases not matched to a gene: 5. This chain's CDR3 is CASSKPGLSTDTQYF. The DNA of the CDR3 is TGCGCCAGCAGCAAACCGGGACTAAGCACAGATACGCAGTATTTT.

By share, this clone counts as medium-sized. This CDR3 reads CSVAFGGTSNSVTDTQYF. The DNA for the CDR3 is TGCAGCGTCGCGTTTGGGGGGACTAGTAATTCTGTAACAGATACGCAGTATTTT. This sequence joins TRBV29-1 and TRBJ2-3, with TRBD2 matching over 8 bases. This CDR3 has 18 residues. V dropped 6 bases and J dropped 3; count of bases not matched to a gene: 20. Germline-derived CDR1 and CDR2 are SQVTM and ANQGSEA.

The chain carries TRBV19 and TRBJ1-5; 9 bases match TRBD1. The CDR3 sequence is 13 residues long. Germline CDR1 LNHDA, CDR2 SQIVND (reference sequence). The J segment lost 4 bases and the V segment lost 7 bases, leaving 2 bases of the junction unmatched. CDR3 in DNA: TGTGCCAGTACCGGGACAGGGAATCAGCCCCAGCATTTT. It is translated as CASTGTGNQPQHF.

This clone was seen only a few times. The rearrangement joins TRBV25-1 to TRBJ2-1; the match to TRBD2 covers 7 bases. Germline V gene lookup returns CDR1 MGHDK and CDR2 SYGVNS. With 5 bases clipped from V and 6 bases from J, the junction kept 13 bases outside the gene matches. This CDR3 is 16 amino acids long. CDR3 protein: CASSKEVGLESNEQFF. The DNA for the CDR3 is TGTGCCAGCAGTAAGGAGGTTGGACTAGAAAGCAATGAGCAGTTCTTC.

In DNA form, the CDR3 reads TGTGCCAGCAGCTCCCAGGGGGGATTGACCTACGAGCAGTACTTC. Residues: CASSSQGGLTYEQYF. The V gene is TRBV5-4, the J gene TRBJ2-7; D is possibly TRBD1 (7 bases). Germline V gene sequence: CDR1 SGHNT, CDR2 YYREEE (reference sequence). The V end was cut by 3 bases, the J end by 2 bases, with 15 bases between. The CDR3 is 15 residues long.

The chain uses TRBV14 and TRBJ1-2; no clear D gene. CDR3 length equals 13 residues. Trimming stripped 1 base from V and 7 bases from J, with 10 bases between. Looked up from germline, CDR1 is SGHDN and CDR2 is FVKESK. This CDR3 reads CASSQVLGSGYTF. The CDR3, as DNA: TGTGCCAGCAGCCAAGTATTAGGGAGTGGCTACACCTTC. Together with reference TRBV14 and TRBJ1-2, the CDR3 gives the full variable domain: EAGVTQFPSHSVIEKGQTVTLRCDPISGHDNLYWYRRVMGKEIKFLLHFVKESKQDESGMPNNRFLAERTGGTYSTLKVQPAELEDSGVYFCASSQVLGSGYTFGSGTRLTVV.

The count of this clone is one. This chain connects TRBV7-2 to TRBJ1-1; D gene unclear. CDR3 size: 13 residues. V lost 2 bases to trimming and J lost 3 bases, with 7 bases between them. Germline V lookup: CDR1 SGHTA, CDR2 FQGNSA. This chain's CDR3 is CASSLNLHTEAFF. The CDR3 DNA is TGTGCCAGCAGCTTAAATCTTCACACTGAAGCTTTCTTT.

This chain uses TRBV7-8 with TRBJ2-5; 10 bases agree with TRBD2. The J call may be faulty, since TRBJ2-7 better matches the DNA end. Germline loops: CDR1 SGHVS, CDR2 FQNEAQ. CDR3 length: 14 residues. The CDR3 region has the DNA TGTGCCAGCAAACTAGCGGGAATTGCCTACGAGCAGTACTTC. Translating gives CASKLAGIAYEQYF.

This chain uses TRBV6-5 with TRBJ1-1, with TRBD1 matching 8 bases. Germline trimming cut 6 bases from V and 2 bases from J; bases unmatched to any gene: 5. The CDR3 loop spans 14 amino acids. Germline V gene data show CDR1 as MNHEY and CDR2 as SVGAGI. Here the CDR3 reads CASSPGQENTEAFF. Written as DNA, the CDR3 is TGTGCCAGCAGCCCGGGACAGGAAAACACTGAAGCTTTCTTT.

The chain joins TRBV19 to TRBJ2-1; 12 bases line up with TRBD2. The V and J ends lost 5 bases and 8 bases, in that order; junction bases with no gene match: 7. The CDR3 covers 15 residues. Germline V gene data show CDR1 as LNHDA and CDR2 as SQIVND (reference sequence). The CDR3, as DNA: TGTGCCAGTAGTGAGACTAGCGGGAGAAGTCATGAGCAGTTCTTC. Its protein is CASSETSGRSHEQFF.

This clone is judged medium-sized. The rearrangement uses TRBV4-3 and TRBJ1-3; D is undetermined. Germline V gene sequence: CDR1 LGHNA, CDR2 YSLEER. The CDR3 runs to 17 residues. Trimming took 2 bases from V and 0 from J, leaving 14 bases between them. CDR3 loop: CASSQLVDGASGNTIYF. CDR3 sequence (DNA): TGCGCCAGCAGCCAACTCGTCGACGGAGCCTCTGGAAACACCATATATTTT.

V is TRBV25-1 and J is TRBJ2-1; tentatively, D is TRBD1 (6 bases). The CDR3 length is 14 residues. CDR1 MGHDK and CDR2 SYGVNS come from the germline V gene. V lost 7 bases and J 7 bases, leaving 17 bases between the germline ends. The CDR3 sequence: CASTGLSTGNEQFF. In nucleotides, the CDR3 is TGTGCCAGCACAGGCCTCAGCACAGGGAATGAGCAGTTCTTC.

As DNA, the CDR3 is TGTGCCAGCAGCTCCGGGACATCATCTAGCACAGATACGCAGTATTTT. Encoded protein: CASSSGTSSSTDTQYF. The V call is TRBV7-2, the J call TRBJ2-3; a possible D gene is TRBD1 (6 bases). This CDR3 has 16 amino acids. V was cut by 4 bases and J by 0 bases, with 14 bases left in between. Germline V gene sequence: CDR1 SGHTA, CDR2 FQGNSA.

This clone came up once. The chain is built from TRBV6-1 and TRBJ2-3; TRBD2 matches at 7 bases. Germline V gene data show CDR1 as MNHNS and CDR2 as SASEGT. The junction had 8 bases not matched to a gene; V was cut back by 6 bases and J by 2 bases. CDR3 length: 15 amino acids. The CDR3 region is CASSVRGGSTDTQYF. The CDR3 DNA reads TGTGCCAGCAGCGTCCGCGGGGGTTCCACAGATACGCAGTATTTT.

The CDR3 bases are TGTGCCAGCAGCTTCGGTCTAGCTGTCAATGAGCAGTTCTTC. Its translation is CASSFGLAVNEQFF. The chain recombines TRBV5-4 with TRBJ2-1, with D possibly matching TRBD2 (5 bases). Germline V gene lookup returns CDR1 SGHNT and CDR2 YYREEE (reference sequence). This CDR3 spans 14 amino acids. Trimming took 2 bases from V and 6 from J, leaving 12 bases between them.

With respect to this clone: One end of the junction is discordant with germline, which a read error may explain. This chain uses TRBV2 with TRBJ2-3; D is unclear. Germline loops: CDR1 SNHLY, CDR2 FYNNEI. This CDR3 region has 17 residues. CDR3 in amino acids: CASSEAWQVGGTDAQYF. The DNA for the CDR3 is TGTGCCAGCAGTGAAGCGTGGCAGGTCGGTGGCACAGATGCGCAGTATTTT.